Each of the 10 T cell receptor beta chains below was sequenced from the same sample in a study of cytomegalovirus exposure and HLA in healthy donors. Sequencing used immunoSEQ multiplex PCR; TCRdb keeps in-frame clones, though not all of them. This table has tens of thousands of clones, 96% appearing once. The sample consisted of PBMCs. The receptors stem from a woman aged 18-29 years in good health and CMV-seropositive.

The genes are TRBV7-8 and TRBJ1-5, with D possibly being TRBD1 (5 bases). In germline, CDR1 is SGHVS, CDR2 FQNEAQ. Trimming shortened V by 0 bases and J by 3 bases, and 12 bases separated the two germline ends. The CDR3 length is 16 residues. CDR3 protein: CASSLAGRGNNQPQHF. DNA of the CDR3: TGTGCCAGCAGCTTAGCAGGTCGGGGGAACAATCAGCCCCAGCATTTT.

V gene TRBV7-2 combines with J gene TRBJ2-3; 10 bases are shared with TRBD2. The CDR3 covers 17 residues. The J segment lost 6 bases and the V segment lost 2 bases, leaving 11 bases of the junction unmatched. The germline V gene encodes CDR1 SGHTA and CDR2 FQGNSA. CDR3 in amino acids: CASSLSPLLAGADTQYF. The CDR3 DNA reads TGTGCCAGCAGCTTAAGCCCGCTCCTAGCGGGAGCGGATACGCAGTATTTT.

The chain's CDR3 is CASSQETSPRTDTQYF. Here the CDR3 DNA reads TGTGCCAGCAGCCAAGAAACTAGCCCCCGCACAGATACGCAGTATTTT. The V gene is TRBV4-2, the J gene TRBJ2-3; TRBD2 might be the D (6 bases). Trimming shortened V by 0 bases and J by 1 base, and 11 bases separated the two germline ends. Germline V gene sequence: CDR1 LGHNA, CDR2 YNFKEQ. This CDR3 is built from 16 residues.

The genes are TRBV7-8 and TRBJ2-1, with TRBD1 as a possible D gene (6 bases). Germline assignment: CDR1 SGHVS and CDR2 FQNEAQ. This CDR3 comprises 14 residues. V shed 1 base and J shed 6 bases, with 10 bases lying between them. The CDR3 here is CASSLVTGFNEQFF. For the CDR3, the DNA is TGTGCCAGCAGCTTAGTTACAGGGTTCAATGAGCAGTTCTTC.

V usage is TRBV6-8 and J usage is TRBJ2-7, with 11 positions matching TRBD2. This CDR3 region has 18 residues. Trimming at V came to 1 base and at J to 5 bases, leaving 13 bases not matched to a gene. CDR1 and CDR2 from the germline V gene are MNHGY and SAAAGT. Written as DNA, the CDR3 is TGTGCCAGCAGTTACTTCTACTTAGCGGGAGGGCCCCCCCACGAGCAGTACTTC. This gives the protein CASSYFYLAGGPPHEQYF.

This chain's CDR3 is CASSLSPSSGETQYF. The CDR3 DNA sequence: TGTGCCAGCAGCTTGTCTCCCAGCTCGGGAGAGACCCAGTACTTC. The V call is TRBV7-2, the J call TRBJ2-5; D unclear. Trimming stripped 3 bases from V and 4 bases from J, with 15 bases between. The CDR3 extends over 15 amino acids. Germline V gene lookup returns CDR1 SGHTA and CDR2 FQGNSA.

Only one count was recorded for this clone. The chain carries TRBV27 and TRBJ2-7; weak D call: TRBD1 (6 bases). CDR1 is MNHEY, CDR2 SMNVEV, per germline (reference sequence). The CDR3 sequence is 12 residues long. Trimming stripped 3 bases from V and 4 bases from J, with 7 bases between. CDR3 sequence reads: CASSLRGYEQYF. CDR3 bases: TGTGCCAGCAGTTTGAGGGGGTACGAGCAGTACTTC.

This clone was detected only once. The rearrangement uses TRBV11-3 and TRBJ2-7, with TRBD2 matching over 14 bases. Unmatched junction bases numbered 11, after V lost 3 bases and J lost 4 bases. The CDR3 consists of 18 residues. Germline V lookup: CDR1 SGHNT, CDR2 YENEEA. In nucleotides, the CDR3 is TGTGCCAGCAGCTTCGCCCCGGGACTAGCGGGAGTTCGGTACGAGCAGTACTTC. Translating it yields CASSFAPGLAGVRYEQYF.

The rearrangement joins TRBV14 to TRBJ2-5, with D possibly matching TRBD1 (5 bases). This CDR3 has 14 amino acids. V gave up 6 bases and J gave up 0 bases, with 11 bases separating them. Germline values: CDR1 SGHDN, CDR2 FVKESK. The CDR3 sequence: CASSLDRYQETQYF. DNA of the CDR3: TGTGCCAGCAGTCTTGACAGATACCAAGAGACCCAGTACTTC.

The chain recombines TRBV5-4 with TRBJ2-2; TRBD1 matches at 7 bases. The germline CDR1 and CDR2 sequences are SGHNT and YYREEE (reference sequence). V shed 4 bases and J 2 bases; nucleotides not matched to a gene: 8. The length of the CDR3 is 16 residues. This CDR3 is CASSVTRDRNTGELFF. CDR3 DNA sequence: TGTGCCAGCAGCGTTACCCGGGACAGAAACACCGGGGAGCTGTTTTTT. Full variable domain (rest looked up from reference TRBV5-4 and TRBJ2-2): ETGVTQSPTHLIKTRGQQVTLRCSSQSGHNTVSWYQQALGQGPQFIFQYYREEENGRGNFPPRFSGLQFPNYSSELNVNALELDDSALYLCASSVTRDRNTGELFFGEGSRLTVL.